Described below is a single T cell receptor (beta chain) sequence and its context. The data originate from a study of T cells expressing NK-cell markers. TCRdb reprocessed the 5' RACE reads and reports one entry per CDR3 protein, with no DNA. In total, the table holds approximately 380,000 distinct CDR3 sequences. This receptor was taken from a man aged 18-70 years in good health. Sequencing input: blood T cells: a sorted CD56 or NKG2C T cell subset, CD4+ or CD8+ T cells, or bulk PBMC T cells (not recorded which).

The CDR3 protein is CASSFLGMGDPRDNEQFF. V gene TRBV7-8 combines with J gene TRBJ2-1; TCRdb picks TRBD1, but there is no DNA to check that call. Per germline, CDR1 SGHVS and CDR2 FQNEAQ. The length of the CDR3 is 18 residues.